The 24 T cell receptor beta chains given below trace back to one sample, sequenced in a study of blood T cell repertoires in COVID-19. Only in-frame clones appear in the TCRdb table, and some are missing; sequencing was by immunoSEQ multiplex PCR. This table holds fewer than 400,000 clones, approximately 92% found once. The sequenced sample consisted of PBMCs or T cells enriched from blood (not recorded which). The source is a woman younger than 45 who had recovered from COVID-19.

In the case of this clone: The same CDR3 arises from other DNA sequences in this sample as well. The chain combines TRBV12-3 or TRBV12-4 with TRBJ2-1; no firm D call. The CDR3 has 10 residues. The V gene lost 6 bases and the J gene lost 7 bases, with 4 bases spanning the gap. The CDR3 is CASSRNEQFF. For the CDR3, the DNA is TGTGCCAGCAGCCGGAATGAGCAGTTCTTC.

The CDR3 protein is CASSPQPEKTGFRAFF. DNA for the CDR3: TGCGCCAGCAGCCCCCAACCGGAGAAGACAGGGTTTCGAGCTTTCTTT. V usage is TRBV5-1 and J usage is TRBJ1-1, with 7 bases identical to TRBD1. V was pared by 4 bases and J by 10 bases, with 19 bases of the junction left unmatched. The CDR3 covers 16 residues. The germline V gene encodes CDR1 SGHRS and CDR2 YFSETQ.

The table lists this clone with a count of one. The gene calls are TRBV28 and TRBJ1-2; no clear D gene. CDR1 MDHEN and CDR2 SYDVKM come from the germline V gene. The CDR3 runs to 13 residues. The germline V and J ends were trimmed by 6 bases and 4 bases, with 12 bases remaining between them. The chain's CDR3 is CASSRKEGYGYTF. The CDR3 DNA is TGTGCCAGCAGCCGGAAGGAGGGCTATGGCTACACCTTC.

The chain uses TRBV4-2 and TRBJ1-2, with TRBD1 identical over 7 bases. The CDR3 has 16 amino acids. Trimming took 1 base from V and 0 from J; bases not matched to a gene: 5. Germline V CDR1 and CDR2: LGHNA, YNFKEQ. The DNA of the CDR3 is TGTGCCAGCAGCCAAGGGACAGGCTGGGCTAACTATGGCTACACCTTC. It yields the protein CASSQGTGWANYGYTF.

Worth noting for this clone: The same CDR3 arises from other DNA sequences in this sample as well. The V gene is TRBV27, the J gene TRBJ2-7, with D possibly matching TRBD1 (5 bases). Deletions cut 4 bases from V and 0 bases from J, with 7 bases between. Germline CDR1 is MNHEY and CDR2 is SMNVEV (reference sequence). This CDR3 is 13 amino acids long. CDR3 protein: CASSSGISYEQYF. As DNA, the CDR3 is TGTGCCAGCAGTTCAGGGATCTCCTACGAGCAGTACTTC.

V and J are TRBV27 and TRBJ2-7; D possibly corresponds to TRBD2 (5 bases). Germline CDR1 is MNHEY and CDR2 is SMNVEV (reference sequence). With 2 bases removed from V and 5 bases from J, the gap between germline ends came to 13 bases. The CDR3 consists of 14 residues. The CDR3 nucleotides are TGTGCCAGCAGTTTAAGAGGGCTAGCCCACGAGCAGTACTTC. It codes for CASSLRGLAHEQYF.

The chain links TRBV5-1 to TRBJ2-2; 14 bases align to TRBD2. After removal of 4 bases from V and 6 bases from J, the junction contained 5 bases not matched to a gene. From germline, CDR1 is SGHRS and CDR2 YFSETQ. CDR3 length equals 16 residues. The CDR3 nucleotides read TGCGCCAGCAGCAAGGGACTAGCGGGAGTCTCCGGGGAGCTGTTTTTT. Amino acid sequence: CASSKGLAGVSGELFF. Combining the CDR3 with reference TRBV5-1 and TRBJ2-2 gives the whole variable domain KAGVTQTPRYLIKTRGQQVTLSCSPISGHRSVSWYQQTPGQGLQFLFEYFSETQRNKGNFPGRFSGRQFSNSRSEMNVSTLELGDSALYLCASSKGLAGVSGELFFGEGSRLTVL.

V gene TRBV19 combines with J gene TRBJ2-3, with 10 nucleotides matching TRBD2. The CDR3 is 15 residues long. Per germline, CDR1 LNHDA and CDR2 SQIVND (reference sequence). J was trimmed by 3 bases and V by 5 bases; bases with no gene match: 5. The CDR3 sequence: CASSLAGGGTDTQYF. In nucleotides, the CDR3 is TGTGCCAGTAGTTTAGCGGGAGGTGGAACAGATACGCAGTATTTT.

The chain has TRBV28 and TRBJ2-4; 7 positions match TRBD2. V lost 4 bases and J lost 3; bases outside the gene matches: 6. From germline, CDR1 is MDHEN and CDR2 SYDVKM. The CDR3 runs 15 residues. CDR3: CASSSLGGDKNIQYF. The CDR3 DNA is TGTGCCAGCAGTTCATTGGGGGGGGACAAAAACATTCAGTACTTC.

The chain joins TRBV24-1 to TRBJ2-2, with 7 nucleotides matching TRBD1. Per germline, CDR1 KGHDR and CDR2 SFDVKD. This CDR3 spans 15 amino acids. With 0 bases clipped from V and 5 bases from J, the junction kept 2 bases outside the gene matches. The DNA for the CDR3 is TGTGCCACCAGTGATTTGGACAGGGATACCGGGGAGCTGTTTTTT. Encoded protein: CATSDLDRDTGELFF.

V and J are TRBV3-1 (or the pseudogene TRBV3-2) and TRBJ2-1, with 12 bases aligning to TRBD2. CDR3 length: 16 amino acids. Germline V gene data show CDR1 as LGHDT and CDR2 as YNNKEL (reference sequence). With V trimmed by 4 bases and J by 4 bases, 5 bases remained unmatched. The CDR3 DNA follows: TGTGCCAGCAGCCTTAGGACTAGCGGGATGTACAATGAGCAGTTCTTC. This gives the protein CASSLRTSGMYNEQFF.

The chain couples TRBV6-5 to TRBJ1-6; 9 bases fit TRBD1. Trimming at V came to 5 bases and at J to 5 bases, leaving 4 bases not matched to a gene. The germline V gene has CDR1 MNHEY and CDR2 SVGAGI. The CDR3 contains 15 residues. The CDR3 DNA is TGTGCCAGCAGTAATCGGGACAGGGATAATTCACCCCTCCACTTT. Translating gives CASSNRDRDNSPLHF.

J is TRBJ1-1 and V is TRBV28; D unclear. CDR3 size: 11 residues. Trimming removed 3 bases at V and 7 bases at J, with 6 bases between. Germline V gives CDR1 MDHEN, CDR2 SYDVKM. This CDR3 reads CASSFNLEAFF. As DNA, the CDR3 is TGTGCCAGCAGTTTTAATCTTGAAGCTTTCTTT. The whole variable domain, remainder taken from reference TRBV28 and TRBJ1-1, is DVKVTQSSRYLVKRTGEKVFLECVQDMDHENMFWYRQDPGLGLRLIYFSYDVKMKEKGDIPEGYSVSREKKERFSLILESASTNQTSMYLCASSFNLEAFFGQGTRLTVV.

The rearrangement links TRBV19 to TRBJ1-3; D possibly corresponds to TRBD1 (6 bases). CDR1 and CDR2 (germline): LNHDA, SQIVND (reference sequence). The CDR3 consists of 16 residues. V was shortened by 7 bases and J by 2 bases, with 18 bases between the two germline ends. The CDR3, as DNA: TGTGCCAGTAAGGGCAGGACAGCCAACACTGGAAACACCATATATTTT. It encodes CASKGRTANTGNTIYF.

The chain uses TRBV15 and TRBJ2-6, with D unresolved. This CDR3 spans 15 amino acids. CDR1 and CDR2 (germline): LNHNV, YYDKDF (reference sequence). V gave up 5 bases and J gave up 0 bases, with 8 bases separating them. The CDR3 loop reads CATSPRFSGANVLTF. CDR3 bases: TGTGCCACCAGCCCACGGTTCTCTGGGGCCAACGTCCTGACTTTC.

This chain uses TRBV6-7 with TRBJ1-3; 7 bases line up with TRBD1. TRBV6-7 qualifies as an ORF whose function is uncertain. The CDR3 extends over 17 amino acids. With V trimmed by 2 bases and J by 3 bases, 10 bases remained unmatched. Written as DNA, the CDR3 is TGTGCCAGCAGTTACCGATGGAGGGGGCAAGATGGAAACACCATATATTTT. Residues: CASSYRWRGQDGNTIYF.

CDR3 protein: CASSLAQTGISGNTIYF. The CDR3 region has the DNA TGTGCCAGCAGCTTGGCCCAGACAGGAATCTCTGGAAACACCATATATTTT. The chain employs TRBV5-4 and TRBJ1-3; possible D gene TRBD1, 6 bases. Germline V gene lookup returns CDR1 SGHNT and CDR2 YYREEE (reference sequence). The CDR3 runs to 17 residues. V was pared by 0 bases and J by 0 bases, with 13 bases between.

The chain uses TRBV11-2 and TRBJ2-7, with 8 bases that match TRBD2. V was pared by 4 bases and J by 4 bases, with 12 bases of the junction left unmatched. In germline, CDR1 is SGHAT, CDR2 FQNNGV. CDR3 length: 16 amino acids. This CDR3 reads CASSSDSGATTYEQYF. CDR3 nucleotides: TGTGCCAGCAGCTCCGATAGCGGGGCGACCACTTACGAGCAGTACTTC.

The chain employs TRBV12-3 or TRBV12-4 and TRBJ1-5; 7 bases are a match to TRBD1. V lost 6 bases and J lost 3; bases outside the gene matches: 2. The CDR3 has 13 amino acids. The DNA for the CDR3 is TGTGCCAGCAGGGGACAGCTCAATCAGCCCCAGCATTTT. This encodes CASRGQLNQPQHF.

The J gene is TRBJ2-7, the V gene TRBV9; D is perhaps TRBD2 (6 bases). V dropped 2 bases and J dropped 5 bases, with 17 bases sitting between them. This CDR3 is built from 15 residues. Germline assignment: CDR1 SGDLS and CDR2 YYNGEE. The chain's CDR3 is CASSVSGGGGHEQYF. CDR3 nucleotides: TGTGCCAGCAGCGTTTCTGGGGGAGGAGGGCACGAGCAGTACTTC.

This rearrangement joins TRBV4-2 to TRBJ1-1; maybe TRBD1 (5 bases). The CDR3 runs to 15 residues. Germline loops: CDR1 LGHNA, CDR2 YNFKEQ. Trimming cost V 0 bases and J 1 base, with 9 bases left between them. DNA for the CDR3: TGTGCCAGCAGCCAAGAAGGACACTGGAACACTGAAGCTTTCTTT. Translation: CASSQEGHWNTEAFF.

The J gene is TRBJ2-4, the V gene TRBV7-2; tentative D call: TRBD2 (6 bases). The CDR3 is 14 residues long. CDR1 SGHTA and CDR2 FQGNSA come from the germline V gene. The V end lost 5 bases, the J end lost 6 bases, and 14 bases lay between the germline ends. The CDR3 DNA reads as TGTGCCAGCAGCATTAGTGGGGGGTCAAACATTCAGTACTTC. Its protein product is CASSISGGSNIQYF.

This clone was seen a single time. This chain uses TRBV21-1 with TRBJ2-7; the table names TRBD1, a call not compared with the DNA. TRBV21-1 is a pseudogene locus. The CDR3 contains 13 residues. CDR3 coding DNA: TGTGCCAGGGGGACAGGCAGCTTCTACGAGCAGTACTTC. Its translation is CARGTGSFYEQYF.

This chain uses TRBV12-3 or TRBV12-4 with TRBJ1-2, with D tentatively TRBD1 (5 bases). CDR3 size: 12 residues. V dropped 3 bases and J dropped 8 bases, with 10 bases sitting between them. CDR3 nucleotides: TGTGCCAGCAGTTTCGGGGGGGAAGGCTACACCTTC. It encodes CASSFGGEGYTF.